Below, 9 T cell receptor beta chains from the same sample are listed, as sequenced in a study of T cells in Graves' hyperthyroidism and ophthalmopathy. Regions amplified from RNA transcripts were the TCR beta CDR3 regions. The HTBI primer set was used in a first-round RT-PCR of the TCR CDR3. TCRdb re-called the multiplex PCR reads with MiXCR, one entry per CDR3 protein. Counted here are 600,000 to 800,000 distinct CDR3 sequences, approximately 36% occurring once; the ten biggest clones make up 30% to 40%. Material: blood. The receptors were sampled from a woman in her thirties or forties with Graves' hyperthyroidism.

This clonotype was observed a handful of times. The V call is TRBV12-3 or TRBV12-4, the J call TRBJ2-5; TRBD1 is a possible D gene (5 bases). CDR3 length equals 15 residues. Between the trimmed V and J ends, which lost 2 bases and 5 bases, there was a span of 15 bases. CDR3 nucleotides: TGTGCCAGCAGTTTAATGCAGGGTAGTCGGGAGACCCAGTACTTC. This encodes CASSLMQGSRETQYF.

The CDR3 DNA reads TGTGCCAGCAGCCAAGATGCGGTAGCGGGGGTCCCCACCTACGAGCAGTACTTC. Translation: CASSQDAVAGVPTYEQYF. This chain connects TRBV4-2 to TRBJ2-7; 9 bases map to TRBD2. Germline CDR1 and CDR2: LGHNA and YNFKEQ. The V segment lost 0 bases and the J segment 2 bases; nucleotides outside the gene matches: 11. This CDR3 contains 18 residues.

Comment on this clonotype: This may stem from a read error, because a much larger clone lies one nucleotide away. CDR3 in DNA: TGTGCCGGCAGCCAGAGTGGGTACTACGAGCAGTACTTC. This translates into CAGSQSGYYEQYF. The rearrangement uses TRBV9 and TRBJ2-7; D is undetermined. The CDR3 totals 13 residues. Germline CDR1 and CDR2: SGDLS and YYNGEE.

The rearrangement links TRBV10-3 to TRBJ2-5, with 13 bases that match TRBD2. The germline gives CDR1 ENHRY, CDR2 SYGVKD. The CDR3 contains 16 residues. J was trimmed by 4 bases and V by 10 bases; bases with no gene match: 12. The CDR3, as DNA: TGTGCCAGCAGCTACGGACTAGCGGGAGTGAGAGAGACCCAGTACTTC. This encodes CASSYGLAGVRETQYF.

The genes are TRBV5-1 and TRBJ2-7; 7 bases map to TRBD1. The CDR3 sequence is 16 residues long. Germline values: CDR1 SGHRS, CDR2 YFSETQ. The ends lost 4 bases at V and 1 base at J; junction bases unmatched: 11. The CDR3 DNA follows: TGCGCCAGCAGCCCGGTCCCGGGACAGCTTTCCTACGAGCAGTACTTC. It yields the protein CASSPVPGQLSYEQYF.

This clonotype was seen at least ten times. The V and J genes are TRBV19 and TRBJ2-7; D gene unclear. V was cut by 3 bases and J by 6 bases, with 21 bases left in between. This CDR3 is built from 16 residues. Per the germline V gene, CDR1 is LNHDA and CDR2 is SQIVND (reference sequence). Here the CDR3 DNA reads TGTGCCAGTAGTATTGAGACATCAAGATCCCCCGGCGAGCAGTACTTC. Translation: CASSIETSRSPGEQYF.

Ten or more counts support this clonotype. The chain carries TRBV7-2 and TRBJ1-2; D gene unclear. V was pared by 1 base and J by 8 bases, with 8 bases between. The germline V gene has CDR1 SGHTA and CDR2 FQGNSA. The CDR3 is 12 amino acids. The CDR3 region is CASSLDMGGYTF. The CDR3 DNA reads as TGTGCCAGCAGCTTAGATATGGGGGGCTACACCTTC.

This clonotype was detected a few times. V and J are TRBV2 and TRBJ2-7; 7 nucleotides align to TRBD1. CDR1 is SNHLY and CDR2 is FYNNEI in the germline V gene. The CDR3 runs 13 residues. The ends lost 10 bases at V and 0 bases at J; junction bases unmatched: 6. CDR3 nucleotide sequence: TGTGCCATAGTAGGGACAGCCTCCTACGAGCAGTACTTC. Its protein is CAIVGTASYEQYF.

This clonotype was seen repeatedly, ten times or more. The V gene is TRBV29-1, the J gene TRBJ2-5, with 7 bases matching TRBD1. Germline lookup yields CDR1 SQVTM and CDR2 ANQGSEA. There are 13 residues in the CDR3. Trimming took 4 bases from V and 2 from J; bases not matched to a gene: 4. CDR3 residues: CSVGQGRQETQYF. In DNA form, the CDR3 reads TGCAGCGTTGGACAGGGTCGGCAAGAGACCCAGTACTTC.